The clone carrying this T cell receptor (beta chain) appeared many times. TCRdb independently ran MiXCR on the 5' RACE reads; one entry per CDR3 protein. The table lists some 450,000 distinct CDR3 sequences, roughly 18% of them singletons. The data originate from a study of T-cell memory formation after mild COVID-19. This TCR came from a man younger than 30 who had mild COVID-19 (a few samples of this study predate the infection). Cell type and time point are not known. The sample consisted of PBMCs or a T cell subset sorted from them (not recorded which).

Here the CDR3 reads CSARREDEQFF. The CDR3 nucleotides read TGCAGTGCTAGAAGGGAGGATGAGCAGTTCTTC. This sequence joins TRBV20-1 and TRBJ2-1, with D possibly matching TRBD2 (6 bases). Germline assignment: CDR1 DFQATT and CDR2 SNEGSKA (reference sequence). Deletions cut 2 bases from V and 8 bases from J, with 7 bases between. This CDR3 is 11 amino acids long.